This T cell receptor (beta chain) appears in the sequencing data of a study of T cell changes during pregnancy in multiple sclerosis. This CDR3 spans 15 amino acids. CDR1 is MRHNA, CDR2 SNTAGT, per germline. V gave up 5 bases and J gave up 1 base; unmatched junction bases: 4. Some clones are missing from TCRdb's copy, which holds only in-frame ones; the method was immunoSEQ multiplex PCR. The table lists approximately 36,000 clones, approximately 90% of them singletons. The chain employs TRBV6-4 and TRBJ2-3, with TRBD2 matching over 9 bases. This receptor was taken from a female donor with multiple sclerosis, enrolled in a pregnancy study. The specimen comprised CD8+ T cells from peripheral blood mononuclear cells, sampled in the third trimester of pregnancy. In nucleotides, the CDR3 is TGTGCCAGCAGTACGACTAGCGGAGGCACAGATACGCAGTATTTT. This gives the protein CASSTTSGGTDTQYF.